Sequencing of this TCR beta chain was carried out in a study of blood T cell repertoires in COVID-19. As for the study in general: Spain, Italy and the United States supplied samples that represented acute and convalescent COVID-19. The analysed material was cDNA or gDNA that came from T cells, B-cell-depleted T cells, or PBMCs.

With 2 bases removed from V and 3 bases from J, the gap between germline ends came to 13 bases. The CDR3 contains 15 residues. Germline CDR1 and CDR2: SNHLY and FYNNEI. In the original workflow: Nucleated cell number was recorded as an estimate derived from reference gene primer amplification. Clones were read by immunoSEQ multiplex PCR, and TCRdb kept only the in-frame ones, dropping some. V and J calls and clone size follow that table, whereas D and trimming were derived from the DNA. The repertoire holds about 160,000 clones, with 70% to 85% as singletons. This receptor was taken from a woman older than 75 with acute or convalescent COVID-19. Material: peripheral blood. V gene TRBV2 combines with J gene TRBJ1-2, with D tentatively TRBD1 (5 bases). CDR3 sequence (DNA): TGTGCCAGCAGTGAATGGGGCACCCGGGACTATGGCTACACCTTC. It codes for CASSEWGTRDYGYTF.